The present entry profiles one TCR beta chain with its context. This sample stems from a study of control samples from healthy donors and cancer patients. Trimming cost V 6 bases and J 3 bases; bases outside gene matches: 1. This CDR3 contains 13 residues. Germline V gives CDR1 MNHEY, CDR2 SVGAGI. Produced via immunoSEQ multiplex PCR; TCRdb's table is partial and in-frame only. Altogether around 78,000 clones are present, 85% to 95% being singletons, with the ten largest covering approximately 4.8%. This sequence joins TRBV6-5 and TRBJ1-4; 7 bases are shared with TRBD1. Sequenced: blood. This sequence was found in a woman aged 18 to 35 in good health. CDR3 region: CASSRGANEKLFF. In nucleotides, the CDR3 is TGTGCCAGCAGCAGGGGGGCTAATGAAAAACTGTTTTTT.